The T cell receptor (beta chain) described here comes from a study of regulatory T cells in long-lasting Graves disease. Overall study results and limits: Lower TCR diversity characterized persistent Graves' patients relative to newly diagnosed patients.

Regarding time point: newly diagnosed GD, antithyroid drugs for less than 3 months. PBMC RNA was the source of the TCR library. This clonotype was counted many times. The antigen remains unidentified. Libraries of TCR beta came from iRepertoire HTBI primers plus Arm-PCR of CDR3 regions. One entry per CDR3 protein, called by TCRdb with MiXCR from the multiplex PCR reads. The sample includes some 500,000 distinct CDR3 sequences, roughly 15% of them seen just once. The CDR3 loop spans 17 amino acids. V was clipped by 5 bases and J by 2 bases; unmatched bases: 6. Germline-derived CDR1 and CDR2 are SGHTA and FQGNSA. These data are also associated with another study on T cells in Graves' hyperthyroidism and ophthalmopathy.

The source material was peripheral blood mononuclear cells (PBMCs), sampled at new diagnosis, from a patient treated with antithyroid drugs. The chain is built from TRBV7-2 and TRBJ2-3; 14 bases line up with TRBD2. The TCR comes from a woman aged 35 to 60 with Graves disease. This CDR3 is CASSRTSGGSYTDTQYF. The CDR3 DNA is TGTGCCAGCAGCAGGACTAGCGGGGGGTCCTACACAGATACGCAGTATTTT.